This passage covers 18 T cell receptor beta chains from one sample sequenced in a study of cytomegalovirus exposure and HLA in healthy donors. Generated by immunoSEQ multiplex PCR, the TCRdb table keeps only in-frame clones and is missing some. The sample has over 150,000 clones; roughly 84% are singletons. The sequenced sample was PBMCs. The receptors derive from a human donor in good health.

There are a few counts of this clone. The rearrangement uses TRBV2 and TRBJ1-5, with D possibly being TRBD1 (5 bases). The V and J ends lost 2 bases and 6 bases respectively, with 11 bases between them. The CDR3 sequence is 14 residues long. Germline V gene sequence: CDR1 SNHLY, CDR2 FYNNEI. CDR3 region: CASSEIGGGQPQHF. In nucleotides, the CDR3 is TGTGCCAGCAGTGAAATCGGGGGTGGTCAGCCCCAGCATTTT.

The genes are TRBV6-1 and TRBJ1-2; D gene uncertain. Germline CDR1 and CDR2: MNHNS and SASEGT. Trimming pared 1 base from V and 8 bases from J, leaving 11 bases between. CDR3 length: 13 residues. The CDR3 sequence: CASSEGPMRGYTF. The CDR3 DNA is TGTGCCAGCAGTGAAGGGCCTATGCGGGGCTACACCTTC.

The chain couples TRBV10-3 to TRBJ2-3, with TRBD1 matching over 7 bases. In germline, CDR1 is ENHRY, CDR2 SYGVKD. CDR3 length: 15 residues. The junction had 6 bases not matched to a gene; V was cut back by 4 bases and J by 2 bases. CDR3 nucleotide sequence: TGTGCCATCAGTGTGCAGGGGGAGTCCACAGATACGCAGTATTTT. Translation: CAISVQGESTDTQYF.

The rearrangement links TRBV9 to TRBJ1-1; 7 positions agree with TRBD1. This CDR3 region has 14 residues. Per germline, CDR1 SGDLS and CDR2 YYNGEE. V lost 6 bases and J lost 4; bases outside the gene matches: 9. In DNA form, the CDR3 reads TGTGCCAGCAACCAGGGGGGTGATGGCACTGAAGCTTTCTTT. It specifies CASNQGGDGTEAFF.

The chain uses TRBV7-2 and TRBJ2-3; 8 bases map to TRBD2. Germline-derived CDR1 and CDR2 are SGHTA and FQGNSA. The CDR3 runs to 13 residues. J was trimmed by 7 bases and V by 8 bases; bases with no gene match: 8. CDR3 sequence (DNA): TGTGCCAGCGGCTCGGGGGGGTCGAATACGCAGTATTTT. Encoded protein: CASGSGGSNTQYF.

The V and J genes are TRBV7-2 and TRBJ2-7, with D possibly matching TRBD1 (6 bases). Germline V gives CDR1 SGHTA, CDR2 FQGNSA. The CDR3 has 15 amino acids. Trimming pared 5 bases from V and 0 bases from J, leaving 14 bases between. CDR3 DNA: TGTGCCAGCAGCGCGTGGGACACCCACTCCTACGAGCAGTACTTC. The encoded protein is CASSAWDTHSYEQYF.

V gene TRBV6-6 combines with J gene TRBJ1-1, with D uncertain. The CDR3 runs 15 residues. Looked up from germline, CDR1 is MNHNY and CDR2 is SVGAGI (reference sequence). V gave up 7 bases and J gave up 0 bases, with 15 bases separating them. The CDR3 region is CASKVEPFLNTEAFF. The CDR3 region has the DNA TGTGCCAGCAAGGTGGAGCCGTTTTTGAACACTGAAGCTTTCTTT.

The J gene is TRBJ1-1, the V gene TRBV28; tentative D call: TRBD1 (6 bases). Trimming removed 3 bases from V and 3 bases from J, with 11 bases in between. This CDR3 has 14 amino acids. The germline gives CDR1 MDHEN, CDR2 SYDVKM. CDR3 sequence: CASSFPGAYTEAFF. The CDR3 DNA reads TGTGCCAGCAGTTTTCCAGGGGCGTACACTGAAGCTTTCTTT.

A single count supports this clone. The chain is built from TRBV29-1 and TRBJ2-1; no clear D gene. V was trimmed by 6 bases and J by 9 bases, leaving 15 bases between them. The germline CDR1 and CDR2 sequences are SQVTM and ANQGSEA. The CDR3 covers 12 residues. In DNA, the CDR3 is TGCAGCGTCGATCCTTCCGGCGGTGAGCAGTTCTTC. This translates into CSVDPSGGEQFF.

The J gene is TRBJ2-5, the V gene TRBV28; the match to TRBD2 covers 8 bases. The CDR3 is made up of 14 amino acids. The ends lost 4 bases at V and 5 bases at J; junction bases unmatched: 6. Germline lookup yields CDR1 MDHEN and CDR2 SYDVKM. In DNA, the CDR3 is TGTGCCAGCAGTTCGACTGCGGGAGGCGAGACCCAGTACTTC. It is translated as CASSSTAGGETQYF. Drawing the rest from reference TRBV28 and TRBJ2-5, the complete variable domain is DVKVTQSSRYLVKRTGEKVFLECVQDMDHENMFWYRQDPGLGLRLIYFSYDVKMKEKGDIPEGYSVSREKKERFSLILESASTNQTSMYLCASSSTAGGETQYFGPGTRLLVL.

This sequence joins TRBV7-2 and TRBJ2-1; TRBD2 agrees at 11 bases. The CDR3 sequence is 19 residues long. V was pared by 3 bases and J by 8 bases, with 18 bases of the junction left unmatched. Germline V gene lookup returns CDR1 SGHTA and CDR2 FQGNSA. The CDR3 loop is CASSFSLLAGVRRNDEQFF. DNA for the CDR3: TGTGCCAGCAGCTTCTCTTTACTAGCGGGGGTACGTCGCAATGATGAGCAGTTCTTC.

V gene TRBV7-8 combines with J gene TRBJ1-3; 7 bases fit TRBD1. Trimming cost V 5 bases and J 4 bases; bases outside gene matches: 8. The CDR3 runs 15 residues. Germline CDR1 SGHVS, CDR2 FQNEAQ. CDR3 DNA sequence: TGTGCCAGCAGCCCGACAGGGTTTGGAGGAAACACCATATATTTT. Translating gives CASSPTGFGGNTIYF.

The chain is built from TRBV9 and TRBJ2-7, with TRBD1 matching over 7 bases. Trimming cost V 0 bases and J 2 bases; bases outside gene matches: 8. The CDR3 length is 16 residues. Germline CDR1 reads SGDLS; CDR2 reads YYNGEE. The CDR3 nucleotides are TGTGCCAGCAGCGTAGACCCAGGACAGGCCACCTACGAGCAGTACTTC. Encoded protein: CASSVDPGQATYEQYF.

The chain uses TRBV5-1 and TRBJ2-3, with TRBD2 identical over 8 bases. The germline V gene encodes CDR1 SGHRS and CDR2 YFSETQ. With 3 bases clipped from V and 1 base from J, the junction kept 7 bases outside the gene matches. The CDR3 covers 16 residues. The DNA of the CDR3 is TGCGCCAGCAGCTACAGATCGACTAGCGGCACAGATACGCAGTATTTT. Amino acids: CASSYRSTSGTDTQYF.

The V gene is TRBV5-4, the J gene TRBJ2-5; possible D gene TRBD2, 6 bases. In germline, CDR1 is SGHNT, CDR2 YYREEE (reference sequence). Trimming left V 0 bases short and J 2 bases short, with 8 bases between. This CDR3 region has 14 residues. The CDR3 coding sequence is TGTGCCAGCAGCTTGGAACTAGCACAAGAGACCCAGTACTTC. It yields the protein CASSLELAQETQYF.

The V and J genes are TRBV5-1 and TRBJ2-3, with TRBD2 identical over 7 bases. Germline CDR1 SGHRS, CDR2 YFSETQ. The V segment lost 1 base and the J segment 11 bases; nucleotides outside the gene matches: 10. This CDR3 spans 14 amino acids. CDR3: CASSLSVEGRGQYF. The CDR3, as DNA: TGCGCCAGCAGCTTGTCGGTCGAGGGGAGGGGGCAGTATTTT.

This rearrangement joins TRBV18 to TRBJ2-6, with D hard to call. Germline-derived CDR1 and CDR2 are KGHSH and LQKENI. This CDR3 has 16 amino acids. V shed 6 bases and J shed 1 base, with 13 bases lying between them. The CDR3 nucleotides are TGTGCCAGCTCTCCCCGTACGACTTCTGGGGCCAACGTCCTGACTTTC. This codes for CASSPRTTSGANVLTF.

Here the CDR3 reads CASSYSNRGNSPLHF. CDR3 DNA sequence: TGTGCCAGCAGTTACTCTAACAGGGGGAATTCACCCCTCCACTTT. V is TRBV6-5 and J is TRBJ1-6, with 8 bases fitting TRBD1. V lost 0 bases, J lost 7 bases, and 2 bases stayed unmatched. This CDR3 has 15 amino acids. Looked up from germline, CDR1 is MNHEY and CDR2 is SVGAGI.